This paragraph reports one T cell receptor (beta chain). What it recognizes is unknown. TCRdb fed the reads into MiXCR, producing one record per CDR3 protein. Among about 220,000 distinct CDR3 sequences listed, about 40% were seen once. This sample is part of a study of T cell repertoires in cytomegalovirus infection. Study background: Recently identified HLA-C-restricted and well-studied HLA-B-restricted CMV epitopes were used.

Findings of the study overall: Ex vivo, HLA-C-restricted CMV-specific TCR beta clonotypes prevailed over the rest of the response.

The clonotype was recovered from a human donor in good health (CMV status not recorded). Some clones in this sample may be carry-over from other donors' samples. This sample comprised CD8+ T cells from cultured PBMCs, obtained from culture after CMV antigen stimulation.

CDR3 loop: CASSLSPRQSNQPQHF. The DNA of the CDR3 is TGTGCCAGCAGTTTATCTCCCCGACAGAGCAATCAGCCCCAGCATTTT. This sequence joins TRBV28 and TRBJ1-5; TRBD1 is a possible D gene (5 bases). Germline lookup yields CDR1 MDHEN and CDR2 SYDVKM. CDR3 length: 16 amino acids. The V and J ends lost 1 base and 1 base respectively, with 11 bases between them.